This entry features one T cell receptor beta chain sequence. Antigen unknown. This sample is part of a study of cytomegalovirus exposure and HLA in healthy donors. Study context: When 350 to 500 donors were genotyped, about 80% of them were found to fall in the Caucasian-associated ancestry cluster.

Study observations and caveats: For TCR beta chains, V- and J-gene trimming was later linked to a missense DCLRE1C variant. In a later analysis, HLA-C alleles had the fewest associated TCRs, DRB1 alleles the most.

PCR employed 60 Vbeta and 13 Jbeta primers. The protocol was immunoSEQ multiplex PCR, while the TCRdb copy is restricted to in-frame clones and leaves out a portion. The sample shows about 160,000 clones, around four fifths of them seen only once. The specimen was PBMCs. This TCR was recovered from a woman between 45 and 60 years old in good health and CMV-seronegative.

In DNA, the CDR3 is TGTGCCAGCAGTTTATGGCAGGAACCCAGCTCCTACGAGCAGTACTTC. It is translated as CASSLWQEPSSYEQYF. This chain connects TRBV28 to TRBJ2-7, with no clear D. The CDR3 sequence is 16 residues long. The ends were cut back, 0 bases at V and 0 bases at J, with 12 bases in the middle. Germline V gene sequence: CDR1 MDHEN, CDR2 SYDVKM.